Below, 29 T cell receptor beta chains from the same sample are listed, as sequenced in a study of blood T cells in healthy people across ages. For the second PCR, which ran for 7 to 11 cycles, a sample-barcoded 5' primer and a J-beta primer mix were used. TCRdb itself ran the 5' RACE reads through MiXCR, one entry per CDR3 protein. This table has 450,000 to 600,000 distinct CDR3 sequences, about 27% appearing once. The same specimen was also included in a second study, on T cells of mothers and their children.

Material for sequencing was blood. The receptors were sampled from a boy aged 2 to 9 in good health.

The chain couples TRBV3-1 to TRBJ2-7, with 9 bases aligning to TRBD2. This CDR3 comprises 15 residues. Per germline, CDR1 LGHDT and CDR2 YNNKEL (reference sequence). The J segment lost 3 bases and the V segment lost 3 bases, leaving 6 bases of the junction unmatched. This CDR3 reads CASSQGLAGLYEQYV. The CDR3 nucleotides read TGTGCCAGCAGCCAGGGGCTAGCGGGACTCTACGAGCAGTACGTC.

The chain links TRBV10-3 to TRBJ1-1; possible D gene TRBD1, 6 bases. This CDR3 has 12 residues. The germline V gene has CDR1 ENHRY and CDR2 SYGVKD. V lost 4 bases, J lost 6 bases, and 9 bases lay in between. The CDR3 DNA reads TGTGCCATCAGTGCCAGGGGCCCTGAAGCTTTCTTT. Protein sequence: CAISARGPEAFF.

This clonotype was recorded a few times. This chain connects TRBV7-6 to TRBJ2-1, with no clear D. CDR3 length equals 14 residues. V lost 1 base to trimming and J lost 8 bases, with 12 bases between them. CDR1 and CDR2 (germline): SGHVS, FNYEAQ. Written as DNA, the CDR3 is TGTGCCAGCAGCTTAGAAGGAAATTTGGATGAGCAGTTCTTC. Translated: CASSLEGNLDEQFF.

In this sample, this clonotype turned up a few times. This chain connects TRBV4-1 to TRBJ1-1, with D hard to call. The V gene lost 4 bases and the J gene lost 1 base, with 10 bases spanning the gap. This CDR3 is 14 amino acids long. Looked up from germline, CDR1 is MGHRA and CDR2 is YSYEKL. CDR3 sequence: CASSLADPNTEAFF. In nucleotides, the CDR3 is TGCGCCAGCAGCCTAGCTGATCCGAACACTGAAGCTTTCTTT.

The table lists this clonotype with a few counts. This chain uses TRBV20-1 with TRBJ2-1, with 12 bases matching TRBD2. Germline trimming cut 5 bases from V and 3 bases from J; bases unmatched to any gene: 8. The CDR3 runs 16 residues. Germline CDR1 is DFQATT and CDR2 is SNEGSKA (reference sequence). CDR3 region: CSAPRLAGDVYNEQFF. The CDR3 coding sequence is TGCAGTGCTCCTAGACTAGCGGGAGATGTCTACAATGAGCAGTTCTTC.

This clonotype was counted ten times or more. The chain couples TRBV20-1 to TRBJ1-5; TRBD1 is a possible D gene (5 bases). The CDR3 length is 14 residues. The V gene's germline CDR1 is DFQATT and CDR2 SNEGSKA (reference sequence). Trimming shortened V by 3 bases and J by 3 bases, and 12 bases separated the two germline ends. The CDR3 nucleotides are TGCAGTGCTAGGACAGCGTCCTACAATCAGCCCCAGCATTTT. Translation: CSARTASYNQPQHF.

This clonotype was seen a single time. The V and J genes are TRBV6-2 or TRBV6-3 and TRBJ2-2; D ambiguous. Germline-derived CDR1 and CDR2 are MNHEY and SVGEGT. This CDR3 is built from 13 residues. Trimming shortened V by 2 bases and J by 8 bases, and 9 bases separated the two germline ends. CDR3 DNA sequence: TGTGCCAGCAGTTACACCCTGATAGGGGAGCTGTTTTTT. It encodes CASSYTLIGELFF.

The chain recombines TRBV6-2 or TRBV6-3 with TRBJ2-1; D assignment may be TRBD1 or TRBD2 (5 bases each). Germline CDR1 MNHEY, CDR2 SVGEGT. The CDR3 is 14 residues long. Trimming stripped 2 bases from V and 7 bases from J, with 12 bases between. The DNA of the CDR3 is TGTGCCAGCAGTTACGGGACGGGGCAGAATGAGCAGTTCTTC. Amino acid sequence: CASSYGTGQNEQFF.

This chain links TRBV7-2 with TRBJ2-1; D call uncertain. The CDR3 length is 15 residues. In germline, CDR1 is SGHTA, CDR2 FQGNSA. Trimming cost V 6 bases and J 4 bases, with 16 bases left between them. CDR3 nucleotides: TGTGCCAGCAGGTCTACAGACCTTTTTTACAATGAGCAGTTCTTC. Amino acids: CASRSTDLFYNEQFF.

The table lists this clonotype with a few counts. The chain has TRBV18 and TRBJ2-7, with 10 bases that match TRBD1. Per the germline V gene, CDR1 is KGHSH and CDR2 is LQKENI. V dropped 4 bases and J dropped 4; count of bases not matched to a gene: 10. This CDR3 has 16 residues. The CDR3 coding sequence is TGTGCCAGCTCACTGTACCGGGACAGGGGACCATACGAGCAGTACTTC. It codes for CASSLYRDRGPYEQYF.

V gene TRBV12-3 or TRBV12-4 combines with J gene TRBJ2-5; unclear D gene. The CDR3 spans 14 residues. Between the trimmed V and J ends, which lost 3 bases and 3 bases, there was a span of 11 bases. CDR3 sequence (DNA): TGTGCCAGCAGTTTCGAGGCAGTGGAAGAGACCCAGTACTTC. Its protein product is CASSFEAVEETQYF.

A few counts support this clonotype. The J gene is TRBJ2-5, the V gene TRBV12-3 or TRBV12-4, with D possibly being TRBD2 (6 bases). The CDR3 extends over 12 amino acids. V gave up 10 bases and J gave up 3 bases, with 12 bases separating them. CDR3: CAIQRGKETQYF. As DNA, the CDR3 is TGTGCCATACAACGGGGGAAAGAGACCCAGTACTTC.

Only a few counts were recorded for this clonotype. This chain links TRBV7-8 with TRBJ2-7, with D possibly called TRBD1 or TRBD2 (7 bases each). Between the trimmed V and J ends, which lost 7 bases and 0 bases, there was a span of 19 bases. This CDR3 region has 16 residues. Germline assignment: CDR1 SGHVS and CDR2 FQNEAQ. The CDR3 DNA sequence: TGTGCCAGCACCCAGGGGGAGGGCAGGAGCTCCTACGAGCAGTACTTC. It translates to CASTQGEGRSSYEQYF. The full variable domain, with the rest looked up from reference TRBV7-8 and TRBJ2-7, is GAGVSQSPRYKVAKRGQDVALRCDPISGHVSLFWYQQALGQGPEFLTYFQNEAQLDKSGLPSDRFFAERPEGSVSTLKIQRTQQEDSAVYLCASTQGEGRSSYEQYFGPGTRLTVT.

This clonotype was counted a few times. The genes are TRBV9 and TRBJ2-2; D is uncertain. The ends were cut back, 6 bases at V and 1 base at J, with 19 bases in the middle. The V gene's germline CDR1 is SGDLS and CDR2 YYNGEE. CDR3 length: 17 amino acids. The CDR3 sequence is CASTPLDLTLNTGELFF. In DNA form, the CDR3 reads TGTGCCAGCACCCCTTTAGATCTGACGTTGAACACCGGGGAGCTGTTTTTT.

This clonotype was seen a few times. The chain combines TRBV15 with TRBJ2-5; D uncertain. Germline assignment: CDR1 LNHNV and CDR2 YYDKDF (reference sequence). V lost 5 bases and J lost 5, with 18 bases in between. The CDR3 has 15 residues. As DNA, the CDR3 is TGTGCCACCAGCGCGAGAATGGCGGAATTTGAGACCCAGTACTTC. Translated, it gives CATSARMAEFETQYF.

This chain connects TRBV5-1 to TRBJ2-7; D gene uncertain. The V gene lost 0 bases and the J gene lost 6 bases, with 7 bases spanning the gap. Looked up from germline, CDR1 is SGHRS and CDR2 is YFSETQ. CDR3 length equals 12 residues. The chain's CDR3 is CASSLVDSEQYF. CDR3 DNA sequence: TGCGCCAGCAGCTTGGTCGATAGCGAGCAGTACTTC.

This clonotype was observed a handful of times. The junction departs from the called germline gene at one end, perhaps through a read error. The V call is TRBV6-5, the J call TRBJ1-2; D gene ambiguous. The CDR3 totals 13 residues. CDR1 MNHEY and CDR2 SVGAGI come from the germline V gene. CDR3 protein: CAGSYGANYGYTF. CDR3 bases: TGTGCCGGCAGTTACGGGGCTAACTATGGCTACACCTTC.

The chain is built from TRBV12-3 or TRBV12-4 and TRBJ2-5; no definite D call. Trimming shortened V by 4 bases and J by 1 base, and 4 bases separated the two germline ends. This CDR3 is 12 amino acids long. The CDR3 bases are TGTGCCAGCAGTTATGTCCAAGAGACCCAGTACTTC. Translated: CASSYVQETQYF.

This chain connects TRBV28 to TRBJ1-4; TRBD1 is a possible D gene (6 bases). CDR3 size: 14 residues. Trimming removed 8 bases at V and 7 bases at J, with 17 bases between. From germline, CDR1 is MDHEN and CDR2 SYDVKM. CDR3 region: CASSSGGAVEKLFF. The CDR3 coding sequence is TGTGCCAGCTCGTCGGGGGGGGCGGTTGAAAAACTGTTTTTT.

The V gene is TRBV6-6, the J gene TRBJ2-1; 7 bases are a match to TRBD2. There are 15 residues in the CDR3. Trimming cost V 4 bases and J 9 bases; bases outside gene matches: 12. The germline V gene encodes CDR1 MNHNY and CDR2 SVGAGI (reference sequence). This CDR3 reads CASSFRLGLDIEQFF. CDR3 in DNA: TGTGCCAGCAGTTTCCGACTTGGACTAGATATTGAGCAGTTCTTC.

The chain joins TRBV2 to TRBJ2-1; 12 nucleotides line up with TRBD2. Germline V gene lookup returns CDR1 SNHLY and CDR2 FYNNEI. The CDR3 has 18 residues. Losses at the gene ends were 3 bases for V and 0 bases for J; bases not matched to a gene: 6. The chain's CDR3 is CASSDGLAGGSSYNEQFF. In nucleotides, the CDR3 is TGTGCCAGCAGTGACGGTCTAGCGGGGGGGAGCTCCTACAATGAGCAGTTCTTC.

The DNA of the CDR3 is TGTGCCAGCAGCCAGGCCGGGGGGGCCGTCACAGATACGCAGTATTTT. Residues: CASSQAGGAVTDTQYF. The V call is TRBV3-1, the J call TRBJ2-3; 8 bases fit TRBD2. The germline V gene encodes CDR1 LGHDT and CDR2 YNNKEL (reference sequence). The V and J ends lost 3 bases and 2 bases, in that order; junction bases with no gene match: 7. This CDR3 is 16 amino acids long.

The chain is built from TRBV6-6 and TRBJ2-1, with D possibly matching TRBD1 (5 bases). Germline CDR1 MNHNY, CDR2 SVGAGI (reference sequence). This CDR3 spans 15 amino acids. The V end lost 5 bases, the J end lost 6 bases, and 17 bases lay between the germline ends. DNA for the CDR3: TGTGCCAGCAGTCCCTCCCCGACAGCTCGCAATGAGCAGTTCTTC. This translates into CASSPSPTARNEQFF.

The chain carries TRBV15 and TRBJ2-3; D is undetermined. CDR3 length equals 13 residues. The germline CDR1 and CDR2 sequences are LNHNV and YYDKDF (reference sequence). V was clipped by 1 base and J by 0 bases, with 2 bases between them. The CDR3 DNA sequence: TGTGCCACCAGCAGAGGTAGCACAGATACGCAGTATTTT. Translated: CATSRGSTDTQYF.

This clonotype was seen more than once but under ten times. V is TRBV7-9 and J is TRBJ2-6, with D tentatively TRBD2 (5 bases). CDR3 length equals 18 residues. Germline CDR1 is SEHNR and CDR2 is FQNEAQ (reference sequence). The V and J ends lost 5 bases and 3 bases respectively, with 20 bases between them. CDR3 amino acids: CASSPRTALRGGANVLTF. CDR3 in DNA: TGTGCCAGCAGCCCACGAACAGCCCTACGGGGTGGGGCCAACGTCCTGACTTTC.

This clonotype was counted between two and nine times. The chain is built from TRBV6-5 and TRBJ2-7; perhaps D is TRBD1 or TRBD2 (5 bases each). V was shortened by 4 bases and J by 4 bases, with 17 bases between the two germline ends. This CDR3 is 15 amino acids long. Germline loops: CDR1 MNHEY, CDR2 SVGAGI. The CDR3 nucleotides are TGTGCCAGCAGTTTGACCGGGACCCAGCCATACGAGCAGTACTTC. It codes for CASSLTGTQPYEQYF.

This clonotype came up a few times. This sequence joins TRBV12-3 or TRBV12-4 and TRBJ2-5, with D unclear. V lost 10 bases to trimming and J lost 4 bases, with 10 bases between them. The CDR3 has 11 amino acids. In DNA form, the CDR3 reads TGTGCCATCCACGTGGGAGAGACCCAGTACTTC. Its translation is CAIHVGETQYF.

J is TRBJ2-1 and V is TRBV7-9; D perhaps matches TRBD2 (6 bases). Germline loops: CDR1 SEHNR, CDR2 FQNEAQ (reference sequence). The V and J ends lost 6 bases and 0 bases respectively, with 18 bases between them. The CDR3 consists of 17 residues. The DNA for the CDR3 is TGTGCCAGCAGTGGTTTTTCTAGCGAGAGCTCCTACAATGAGCAGTTCTTC. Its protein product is CASSGFSSESSYNEQFF.

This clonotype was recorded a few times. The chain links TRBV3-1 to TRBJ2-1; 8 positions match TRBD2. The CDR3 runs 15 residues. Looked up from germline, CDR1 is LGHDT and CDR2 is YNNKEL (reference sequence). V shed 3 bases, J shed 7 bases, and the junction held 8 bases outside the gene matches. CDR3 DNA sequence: TGTGCCAGCAGCCAGGCGGCGGGGGGTAGGAATGAGCAGTTCTTC. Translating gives CASSQAAGGRNEQFF.